Shown below are 14 T cell receptor beta chains from a single sample sequenced in a study of cytomegalovirus exposure and HLA in healthy donors. The PCR had 60 Vbeta and 13 Jbeta primers. Clones were sequenced by immunoSEQ multiplex PCR, and TCRdb holds only the in-frame ones, with some missing. The profile shows roughly 160,000 clones, 75% to 80% of them singletons. Sequencing input: PBMCs. The source of these receptors is a man aged 45-60 years in good health and CMV-seropositive.

The chain has TRBV6-1 and TRBJ2-7; D unclear. The germline CDR1 and CDR2 sequences are MNHNS and SASEGT. Deletions cut 1 base from V and 0 bases from J, with 4 bases between. This CDR3 is 13 amino acids long. Here the CDR3 reads CASSEGGSYEQYV. DNA for the CDR3: TGTGCCAGCAGTGAAGGGGGCTCCTACGAGCAGTACGTC.

V is TRBV19 and J is TRBJ2-2; D not resolved. Deletions cut 1 base from V and 6 bases from J, with 9 bases between. Germline V gene sequence: CDR1 LNHDA, CDR2 SQIVND (reference sequence). The CDR3 is 14 amino acids. CDR3 nucleotide sequence: TGTGCCAGTAGTATAGTCGCCGGTCCCGGGGAGCTGTTTTTT. It specifies CASSIVAGPGELFF.

The V and J genes are TRBV6-4 and TRBJ1-1; no clear D. Germline V gene lookup returns CDR1 MRHNA and CDR2 SNTAGT. V dropped 6 bases and J dropped 4 bases, with 18 bases sitting between them. CDR3 length equals 15 residues. CDR3 in amino acids: CASRVDNSQGTEAFF. The CDR3 bases are TGTGCCAGCAGGGTTGACAACTCCCAAGGCACTGAAGCTTTCTTT.

This chain uses TRBV28 with TRBJ2-4; a weak D match, TRBD2 (5 bases). Trimming cost V 5 bases and J 7 bases, with 15 bases left between them. Per the germline V gene, CDR1 is MDHEN and CDR2 is SYDVKM. The CDR3 extends over 14 amino acids. The CDR3 nucleotides are TGTGCCAGCAGTCCCACCGGCTGGAGGAACATTCAGTACTTC. Amino acid sequence: CASSPTGWRNIQYF.

The chain employs TRBV7-8 and TRBJ2-2; TRBD2 aligns across 7 bases. The CDR3 runs to 14 residues. CDR1 SGHVS and CDR2 FQNEAQ come from the germline V gene. V lost 5 bases and J lost 5; bases outside the gene matches: 5. CDR3 residues: CASSLGGKTGELFF. The CDR3 DNA reads as TGTGCCAGCAGCCTGGGGGGGAAGACCGGGGAGCTGTTTTTT.

The V gene is TRBV18, the J gene TRBJ1-1; 8 positions agree with TRBD1. The CDR3 loop spans 13 amino acids. Trimming at V came to 5 bases and at J to 5 bases, leaving 4 bases not matched to a gene. Germline V gene data show CDR1 as KGHSH and CDR2 as LQKENI. The CDR3: CASSTGQETEAFF. The DNA for the CDR3 is TGTGCCAGCTCAACGGGACAGGAGACTGAAGCTTTCTTT.

The V and J genes are TRBV4-1 and TRBJ2-2; possibly TRBD2 for D (5 bases). Trimming left V 1 base short and J 1 base short, with 10 bases between. The CDR3 has 16 residues. Germline CDR1 MGHRA, CDR2 YSYEKL. Written as DNA, the CDR3 is TGCGCCAGCAGCCAAGTACCCGGGGAGAACACCGGGGAGCTGTTTTTT. This gives the protein CASSQVPGENTGELFF.

The V call is TRBV7-8, the J call TRBJ1-6; D gene ambiguous. Between the trimmed V and J ends, which lost 3 bases and 4 bases, there was a span of 7 bases. The CDR3 length is 14 residues. Germline V gene sequence: CDR1 SGHVS, CDR2 FQNEAQ. CDR3 sequence (DNA): TGTGCCAGCAGCTTGGCAGGATATAATTCACCCCTCCACTTT. This codes for CASSLAGYNSPLHF. The whole variable domain, remainder taken from reference TRBV7-8 and TRBJ1-6, is GAGVSQSPRYKVAKRGQDVALRCDPISGHVSLFWYQQALGQGPEFLTYFQNEAQLDKSGLPSDRFFAERPEGSVSTLKIQRTQQEDSAVYLCASSLAGYNSPLHFGNGTRLTVT.

J is TRBJ1-2 and V is TRBV29-1, with 7 bases that match TRBD1. V shed 3 bases, J shed 4 bases, and the junction held 5 bases outside the gene matches. The CDR3 covers 13 residues. Germline CDR1 reads SQVTM; CDR2 reads ANQGSEA. The CDR3, as DNA: TGCAGCGTTGAGAGGACAGGCCCCTATGGCTACACCTTC. As protein: CSVERTGPYGYTF.

This clone has a handful of counts. The chain is built from TRBV4-2 and TRBJ2-5, with D maybe TRBD2 (6 bases). The CDR3 runs 15 residues. Between the trimmed V and J ends, which lost 0 bases and 5 bases, there was a span of 13 bases. Per the germline V gene, CDR1 is LGHNA and CDR2 is YNFKEQ. The CDR3 loop is CASSQDWDLGETQYF. The CDR3 DNA reads TGTGCCAGCAGCCAAGATTGGGACTTGGGCGAGACCCAGTACTTC.

This chain links TRBV11-2 with TRBJ2-2; a possible D gene is TRBD2 (5 bases). Trimming shortened V by 5 bases and J by 4 bases, and 17 bases separated the two germline ends. CDR3 length equals 16 residues. Germline V lookup: CDR1 SGHAT, CDR2 FQNNGV. The CDR3 nucleotides read TGTGCCAGCAGCCTCGGAGGTTACGTGGGCACCGGGGAGCTGTTTTTT. Translated, it gives CASSLGGYVGTGELFF.

This chain links TRBV6-4 with TRBJ1-3; 7 nucleotides agree with TRBD1. Germline CDR1 is MRHNA and CDR2 is SNTAGT. The CDR3 covers 16 residues. V trimming: 3 bases; J trimming: 2 bases; junction bases outside the gene matches: 7. This CDR3 is CASSEAEQGAGNTIYF. The CDR3 DNA follows: TGTGCCAGCAGTGAAGCAGAGCAGGGGGCTGGAAACACCATATATTTT.

The chain is built from TRBV28 and TRBJ2-1; D remains ambiguous. This CDR3 is 13 amino acids long. Germline V lookup: CDR1 MDHEN, CDR2 SYDVKM. V lost 4 bases and J lost 11, with 15 bases in between. The CDR3 DNA follows: TGTGCCAGCAGTTCCCCCGGTGTACAGAAGCAGTTCTTC. It translates to CASSSPGVQKQFF.

This chain uses TRBV27 with TRBJ1-6, with D unresolved. Trimming pared 1 base from V and 0 bases from J, leaving 16 bases between. The germline V gene has CDR1 MNHEY and CDR2 SMNVEV (reference sequence). The CDR3 has 19 residues. The CDR3 DNA reads TGTGCCAGCAGTTTATTCGCTCAGTACCCACCCTCCTATAATTCACCCCTCCACTTT. Translated, it gives CASSLFAQYPPSYNSPLHF.